Listed here is a single T cell receptor (beta chain). Its antigen remains unknown. This CDR3 region has 13 residues. The germline CDR1 and CDR2 sequences are GTSNPN and SVGIG (reference sequence). V lost 1 base and J 5 bases, leaving 9 bases between the germline ends. The sample is drawn from a study of a mutant IDH1 vaccine in newly diagnosed glioma. Whole-study context: An approximately 62% male, approximately 38% female split and a mean age of around 37 years characterized treated patients. V12 corresponded to week 35 and V13 to week 47. Patients were pretreated with radiotherapy, temozolomide, or both, mostly both. Notes on the study in general: Variations in leading peripheral T cell clonotypes appeared to have no connection with pseudoprogression.

As for time point: week 47, end of study. With topical imiquimod, each dose of the vaccine consisted of 300 ug of mutant IDH1 20-mer peptide. TCRdb's table, derived via immunoSEQ multiplex PCR, lists solely in-frame clones and lacks some. This table has some 30,000 clones, roughly four fifths appearing once. The sequencing used PBMCs, collected from a glioma patient whose treatment included an IDH1 peptide vaccine. The rearrangement joins TRBV30 to TRBJ1-5; D remains ambiguous. The sequence came from a man aged 25-45 years with glioma. This CDR3 reads CAWSGGFDQPQHF. DNA of the CDR3: TGTGCCTGGAGTGGAGGGTTTGATCAGCCCCAGCATTTT.